This T cell receptor beta chain was obtained from a study of CD8+ T cells in alopecia areata (dated by TCRdb to the late 2010s). A note on the overall study: The treated patients, all with moderate-to-severe alopecia areata, were enrolled in an open-label pilot trial of oral tofacitinib given at 5 to 10 mg twice daily. In humans, TCRbeta sequencing was performed on scalp tissue and on sorted CD4+ and CD8+ peripheral blood T cells from healthy controls and from patients with patchy or totalis/universalis alopecia areata. Patients stayed on tofacitinib for 6 to 18 months and then had 6 months of follow-up off drug so that delayed response and recurrence could be assessed. Biopsies were taken from tofacitinib-treated patients at baseline and at 4 and 24 weeks of treatment, and a later scalp biopsy was taken in several of the tofacitinib-treated patients. Scalp clonality was compared across normal scalp (n=4), patchy alopecia areata scalp (n=8), and alopecia totalis/universalis scalp (n=8). The RNA source kit depended on sample type: the PAXgene miRNA kit for fixed scalp, the miRNeasy kit for PBMCs, and the RNeasy kit for mouse skin. immunoSEQ multiplex PCR using 35 Vbeta forward primers and 13 Jbeta reverse primers was used to amplify TCRbeta CDR3 regions. In both human patients and the C3H/HeJ mouse model, the study applied high-throughput TCRbeta sequencing to look at T cell clonal expansion in alopecia areata. The SALT score, which quantifies the percentage of affected scalp surface area, was used to measure disease severity in treated patients.

Library preparation employed the immunoSEQ multiplex PCR assay. To provide template for TCR sequencing, every sample had RNA extracted and reverse transcribed into cDNA. SuperScript III was used for first-strand cDNA synthesis, primed with a 2:1 mix of oligo-dT and random hexamers. A synthetic immune receptor repertoire was used to gauge amplification bias, and whatever bias remained was removed computationally. Processing in the source paper ran as follows. Raw reads were preprocessed for error removal, and CDR3 was defined according to IMGT conventions as running from the conserved cysteine to phenylalanine. Clonality was calculated as 1 minus Shannon entropy normalized by log2 of the number of productive unique TCRs. Whether scalp clones were CD4 or CD8 was inferred by matching scalp TCRbeta sequences against CD4 and CD8 repertoires sorted from blood. In TCRdb, the immuneACCESS table is reduced to in-frame sequences with V and J assigned. These tables do not hold every clone; where another copy was compared, an unresolved V gene accounts for under half, and the others remain unexplained. The V and J calls and clone size are taken from that table; D and trimming were inferred from the DNA. The sample includes about 110,000 clones, with roughly 84% observed a single time. The ten top clones hold over 20% of the sample.

In the case of this clone: It has no known antigen specificity. No base-level quality is on record; no much larger clone is a single base apart.

The junction shows trimming of 5 bases on V and 5 bases on J, and the gene matches do not reach 9 bases of it. Reading from cysteine to phenylalanine, the CDR3 counts 15 amino acids. Only the CDR3 region is kept as DNA, spanning 45 bases read in frame from base 1. The germline V gene (reference sequence) specifies LNHDA as CDR1 and SQIVND as CDR2. Here is what the overall study found, with its caveats: Many expanded lesional clones were found to persist in scalp and blood during tofacitinib treatment, and relapse after treatment cessation may be partly explained by this persistence. Higher clonality and more expanded CD8+ clones were observed in lesional scalp than in normal scalp, particularly in alopecia totalis/universalis, a finding suggestive of antigenic drive. Unlike mouse skin, which is dominated by gammadelta T cells, normal human skin has resident alphabeta T cells that are also sequenced, and this complicates analysis of the scalp TCR repertoire. With tofacitinib, both scalp clonality and the number of expanded CD8+ clones among the top 100 scalp clones went down significantly. The treated cohort was small, with a single nonresponder, so links between baseline CD8+ expansion and response need larger studies. Shared TCR sequences between patients were less evident than in mice, which may be partly attributable to HLA diversity in the patient population.

Read against the paper, the sample's time point label means: less than 25 weeks on oral tofacitinib. This sample's treatment or condition label indicates: oral pan-JAK inhibitor, 5-10 mg twice daily. Peripheral blood and lesional scalp punch biopsies were obtained from patients with alopecia areata. PBMCs were separated by density centrifugation and stained for CD3, CD4 and CD8, after which CD4+ and CD8+ T cells were sorted on a FACSAria. The sequences come from CD8+ T cells sorted from blood, collected at week 24, from a patient treated with tofacitinib. The sequence joins TRBV19 to TRBJ2-5, with 9 bases in between that match TRBD2. The sequence derives from a human donor with alopecia areata. The DNA sequence follows: TGTGCCAGTAGTCCAGTAGTAGCGGGGGCTGAGACCCAGTACTTC. Its protein reads: CASSPVVAGAETQYF.